This T cell receptor beta chain stems from a study of control samples from healthy donors and cancer patients. CDR1 is SGHRS, CDR2 YFSETQ, per germline. Trimming left V 0 bases short and J 1 base short, with 8 bases between. The CDR3 contains 15 residues. Some clones are missing from TCRdb's copy, which holds only in-frame ones; the method was immunoSEQ multiplex PCR. The repertoire holds some 140,000 clones, with 75% to 90% as singletons. This clonotype was obtained from a woman under 40 in good health. The rearrangement joins TRBV5-1 to TRBJ1-5; D call uncertain. Sample: blood. The CDR3 loop is CASSLGQESNQPQHF. CDR3 nucleotides: TGCGCCAGCAGCTTGGGGCAAGAAAGCAATCAGCCCCAGCATTTT.